This T cell receptor (beta chain) was sequenced during a study of ipilimumab plus nivolumab after autologous stem cell transplantation. Study-wide context: Median doses per patient: about five ipilimumab, under ten nivolumab. The myeloma cohort included high-risk transplant-naive patients and patients relapsing within 3 years of a first autologous transplant.

This CDR3 has 13 residues. The germline V gene encodes CDR1 SGHRS and CDR2 YFSETQ. Trimming pared 0 bases from V and 3 bases from J, leaving 7 bases between. The protocol was immunoSEQ multiplex PCR, while the TCRdb copy is restricted to in-frame clones and leaves out a portion. The table records fewer than 45,000 clones, around 92% of them present only once. Ipilimumab, 1 mg/kg, started 14 to 28 days after autologous transplant. Patients received nivolumab 3 mg/kg at weeks 1, 4, 7, 10, then fortnightly to week 26. This TCR came from a male donor with multiple myeloma. This sample comprised PBMCs, obtained in a trial of ipilimumab plus nivolumab as post-transplant consolidation. This chain connects TRBV5-1 to TRBJ2-7; D gene uncertain. The CDR3 nucleotides are TGCGCCAGCAGCTTGGCTCGGAGCTACGAGCAGTACTTC. Protein: CASSLARSYEQYF.